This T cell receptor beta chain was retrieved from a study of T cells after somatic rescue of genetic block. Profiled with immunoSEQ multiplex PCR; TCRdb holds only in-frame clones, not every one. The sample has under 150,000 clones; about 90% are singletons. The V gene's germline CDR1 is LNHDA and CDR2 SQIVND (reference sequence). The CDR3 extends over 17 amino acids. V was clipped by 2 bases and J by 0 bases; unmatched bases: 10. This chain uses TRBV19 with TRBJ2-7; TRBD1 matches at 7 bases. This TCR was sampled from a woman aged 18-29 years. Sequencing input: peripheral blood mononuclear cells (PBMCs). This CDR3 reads CASSIRGTGASSYEQYF. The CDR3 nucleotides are TGTGCCAGTAGTATAAGGGGAACAGGGGCCTCCTCCTACGAGCAGTACTTC. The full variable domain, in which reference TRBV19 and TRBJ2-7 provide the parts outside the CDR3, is DGGITQSPKYLFRKEGQNVTLSCEQNLNHDAMYWYRQDPGQGLRLIYYSQIVNDFQKGDIAEGYSVSREKKESFPLTVTSAQKNPTAFYLCASSIRGTGASSYEQYFGPGTRLTVT.